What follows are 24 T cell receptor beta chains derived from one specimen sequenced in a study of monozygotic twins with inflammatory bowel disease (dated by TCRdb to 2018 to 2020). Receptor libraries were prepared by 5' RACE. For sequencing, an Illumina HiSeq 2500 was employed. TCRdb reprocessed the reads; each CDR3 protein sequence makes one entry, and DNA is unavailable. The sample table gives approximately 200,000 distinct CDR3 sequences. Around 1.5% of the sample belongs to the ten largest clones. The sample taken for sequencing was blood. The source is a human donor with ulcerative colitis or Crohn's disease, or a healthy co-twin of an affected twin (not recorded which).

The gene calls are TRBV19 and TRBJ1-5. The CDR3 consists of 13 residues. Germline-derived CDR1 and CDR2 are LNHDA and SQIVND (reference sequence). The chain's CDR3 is CASSVGWGQPQHF.

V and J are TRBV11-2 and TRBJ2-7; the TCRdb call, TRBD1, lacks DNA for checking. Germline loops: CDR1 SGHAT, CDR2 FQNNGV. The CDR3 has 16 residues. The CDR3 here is CASSLAPGTGIYEQYF.

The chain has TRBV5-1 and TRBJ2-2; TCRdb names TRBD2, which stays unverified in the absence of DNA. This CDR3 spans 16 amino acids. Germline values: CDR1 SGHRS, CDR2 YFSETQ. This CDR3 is CASSLAGGRGTGELFF. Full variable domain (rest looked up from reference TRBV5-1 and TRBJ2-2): KAGVTQTPRYLIKTRGQQVTLSCSPISGHRSVSWYQQTPGQGLQFLFEYFSETQRNKGNFPGRFSGRQFSNSRSEMNVSTLELGDSALYLCASSLAGGRGTGELFFGEGSRLTVL.

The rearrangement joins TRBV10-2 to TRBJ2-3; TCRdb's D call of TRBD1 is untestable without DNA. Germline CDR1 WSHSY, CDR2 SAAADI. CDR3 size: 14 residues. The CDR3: CATYSGTSLDTQYF.

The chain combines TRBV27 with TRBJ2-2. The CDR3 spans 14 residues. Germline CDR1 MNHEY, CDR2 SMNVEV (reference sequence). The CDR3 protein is CASSLGSGTGELFF.

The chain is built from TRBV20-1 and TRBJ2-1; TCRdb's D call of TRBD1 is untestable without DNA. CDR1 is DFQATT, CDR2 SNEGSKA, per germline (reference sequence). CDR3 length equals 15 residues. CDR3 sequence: CSAGVGRTRSNEQFF.

CDR3 protein: CSVEGPAGGTDTQYF. The rearrangement links TRBV29-1 to TRBJ2-3; there is no DNA to check the TCRdb D call of TRBD2. This CDR3 has 15 amino acids. CDR1 is SQVTM and CDR2 is ANQGSEA in the germline V gene.

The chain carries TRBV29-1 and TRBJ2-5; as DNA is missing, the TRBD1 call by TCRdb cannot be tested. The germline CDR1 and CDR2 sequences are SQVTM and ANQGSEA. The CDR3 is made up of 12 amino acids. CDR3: CSARAPGETQYF.

The CDR3 region is CASSMVLAGSPLTDTQYF. The J gene is TRBJ2-3, the V gene TRBV19; the D call from TCRdb, TRBD2, cannot be confirmed without DNA. Germline V gene data show CDR1 as LNHDA and CDR2 as SQIVND (reference sequence). This CDR3 spans 18 amino acids.

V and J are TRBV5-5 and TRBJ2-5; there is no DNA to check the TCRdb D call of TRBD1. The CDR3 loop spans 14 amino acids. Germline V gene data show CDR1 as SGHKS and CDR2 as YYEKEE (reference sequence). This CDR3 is CASSKTGYQETQYF.

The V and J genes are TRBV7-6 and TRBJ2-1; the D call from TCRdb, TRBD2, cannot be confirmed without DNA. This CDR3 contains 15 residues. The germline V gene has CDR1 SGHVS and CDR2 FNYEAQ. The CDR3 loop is CASSLGGGSFNEQFF.

CDR3: CASSLDTTRGGYTF. The genes are TRBV5-1 and TRBJ1-2. Germline loops: CDR1 SGHRS, CDR2 YFSETQ. This CDR3 contains 14 residues.

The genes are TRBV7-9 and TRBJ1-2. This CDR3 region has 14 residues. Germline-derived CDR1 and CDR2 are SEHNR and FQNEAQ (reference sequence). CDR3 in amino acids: CASSLRGASYGYTF.

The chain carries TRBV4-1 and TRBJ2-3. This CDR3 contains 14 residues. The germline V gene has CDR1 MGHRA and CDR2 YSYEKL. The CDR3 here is CASSQVVFTDTQYF.

The CDR3 here is CASSSIQQSGANVLTF. The V and J genes are TRBV5-6 and TRBJ2-6. The CDR3 consists of 16 residues. From germline, CDR1 is SGHDT and CDR2 YYEEEE.

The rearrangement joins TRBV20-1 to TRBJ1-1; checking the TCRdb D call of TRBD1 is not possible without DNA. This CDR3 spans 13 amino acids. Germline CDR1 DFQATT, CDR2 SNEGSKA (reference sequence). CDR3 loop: CITRTGVNTEAFF.

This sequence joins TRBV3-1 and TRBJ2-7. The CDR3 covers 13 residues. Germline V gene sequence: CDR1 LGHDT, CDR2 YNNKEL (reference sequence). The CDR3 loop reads CASSQVAADEQYF.

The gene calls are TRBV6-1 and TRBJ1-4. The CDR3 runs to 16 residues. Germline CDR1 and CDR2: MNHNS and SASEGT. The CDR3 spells CASRLSPQGGVEKLFF.

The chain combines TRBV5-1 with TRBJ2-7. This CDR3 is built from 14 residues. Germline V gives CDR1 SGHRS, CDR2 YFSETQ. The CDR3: CASRPAGRPYEQYF.

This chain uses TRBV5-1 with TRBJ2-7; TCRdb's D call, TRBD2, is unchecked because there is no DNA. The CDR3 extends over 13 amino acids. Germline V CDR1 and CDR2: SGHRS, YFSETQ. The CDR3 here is CASSRAPSYEQYF.

CDR3 sequence: CASSFGQGGGTEAFF. This rearrangement joins TRBV13 to TRBJ1-1. The germline V gene has CDR1 PRHDT and CDR2 FYEKMQ (reference sequence). The CDR3 is made up of 15 amino acids.

This CDR3 reads CASSPPGQKETQYF. The chain uses TRBV18 and TRBJ2-5; TCRdb returns TRBD1, unconfirmable since there is no DNA. This CDR3 has 14 residues. Germline CDR1 reads KGHSH; CDR2 reads LQKENI.

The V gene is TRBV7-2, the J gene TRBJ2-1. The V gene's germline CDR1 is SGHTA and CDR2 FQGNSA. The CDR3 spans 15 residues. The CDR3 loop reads CASSLEVSSYNEQFF.

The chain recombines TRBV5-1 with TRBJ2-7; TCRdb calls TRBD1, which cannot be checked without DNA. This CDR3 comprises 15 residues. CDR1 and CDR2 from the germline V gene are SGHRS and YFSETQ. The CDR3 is CASSFWDRGFGEQYF.